Following are 19 T cell receptor beta chains from one sample sequenced in a study of CD8 T cells in Susac syndrome. Random hexamers were used to reverse transcribe about 0.5 to 1 ug of RNA. MiXCR was run by TCRdb on the immunoSEQ multiplex PCR reads, yielding one entry per CDR3 protein. The sample lists 130,000 to 150,000 distinct CDR3 sequences, around 94% occurring once. The sample consisted of CD8+ T cells from PBMCs. These receptors originate from a human donor in good health.

The chain recombines TRBV4-2 with TRBJ2-7, with D uncertain. Germline V CDR1 and CDR2: LGHNA, YNFKEQ. The CDR3 spans 15 residues. V lost 0 bases and J 0 bases, leaving 9 bases between the germline ends. In DNA, the CDR3 is TGTGCCAGCAGCCAAGAGGGCACGAGCTCCTACGAGCAGTACTTC. Encoded protein: CASSQEGTSSYEQYF.

The gene calls are TRBV9 and TRBJ2-1; 7 positions match TRBD2. This CDR3 spans 16 amino acids. V dropped 5 bases and J dropped 0; count of bases not matched to a gene: 8. CDR1 and CDR2 (germline): SGDLS, YYNGEE. The CDR3 DNA is TGTGCCAGCAGTCCAAGCGGGGCGAGCTCCTACAATGAGCAGTTCTTC. This gives the protein CASSPSGASSYNEQFF.

V usage is TRBV12-3 or TRBV12-4 and J usage is TRBJ2-1; D remains unclear. The CDR3 runs 11 residues. V lost 8 bases and J lost 9, with 11 bases in between. In DNA form, the CDR3 reads TGTGCCAGCTACCAAAGTGGTGAGCAGTTCTTC. This codes for CASYQSGEQFF.

This chain uses TRBV4-3 with TRBJ2-5, with a possible D match to TRBD2 (6 bases). The ends were cut back, 4 bases at V and 5 bases at J, with 14 bases in the middle. CDR1 and CDR2 (germline): LGHNA, YSLEER. This CDR3 region has 14 residues. The CDR3 protein is CASSPGSGEETQYF. For the CDR3, the DNA is TGCGCCAGCAGCCCCGGGTCGGGAGAGGAGACCCAGTACTTC.

The chain uses TRBV30 and TRBJ1-5, with D hard to call. Looked up from germline, CDR1 is GTSNPN and CDR2 is SVGIG (reference sequence). Trimming took 4 bases from V and 5 from J, leaving 15 bases between them. The CDR3 runs 14 residues. The CDR3 protein is CAWTWPRVDQPQHF. CDR3 nucleotides: TGTGCCTGGACATGGCCAAGGGTCGATCAGCCCCAGCATTTT.

The chain recombines TRBV27 with TRBJ2-1; 7 bases map to TRBD1. Per germline, CDR1 MNHEY and CDR2 SMNVEV (reference sequence). Trimming at V came to 4 bases and at J to 6 bases, leaving 9 bases not matched to a gene. There are 15 residues in the CDR3. CDR3 sequence: CASSYLLTGFNEQFF. Written as DNA, the CDR3 is TGTGCCAGCAGTTACCTCCTGACAGGGTTCAATGAGCAGTTCTTC.

The chain combines TRBV20-1 with TRBJ2-7; D is perhaps TRBD1 (5 bases). Germline V gene lookup returns CDR1 DFQATT and CDR2 SNEGSKA (reference sequence). This CDR3 has 12 amino acids. Trimming shortened V by 4 bases and J by 2 bases, and 9 bases separated the two germline ends. The CDR3 DNA sequence: TGCAGTGCTAATCAGGGCCCCTACGAGCAGTACTTC. Translated: CSANQGPYEQYF.

This chain links TRBV20-1 with TRBJ2-7; a weak D match, TRBD1 (6 bases). Deletions cut 7 bases from V and 0 bases from J, with 13 bases between. CDR3 length equals 13 residues. CDR1 DFQATT and CDR2 SNEGSKA come from the germline V gene (reference sequence). The CDR3 region is CSVRDTTSYEQYF. DNA of the CDR3: TGCAGTGTACGGGACACAACCTCCTACGAGCAGTACTTC.

The chain links TRBV29-1 to TRBJ2-5; 8 nucleotides agree with TRBD1. The V and J ends lost 4 bases and 5 bases, in that order; junction bases with no gene match: 9. Germline CDR1 reads SQVTM; CDR2 reads ANQGSEA. This CDR3 contains 14 residues. For the CDR3, the DNA is TGCAGCGTTGTACGGCAGGGGGCCGGGGAGACCCAGTACTTC. Encoded protein: CSVVRQGAGETQYF.

This chain joins TRBV19 and TRBJ2-7, with unresolved D. V was pared by 3 bases and J by 1 base, with 7 bases between. The CDR3 consists of 13 residues. Germline V gene lookup returns CDR1 LNHDA and CDR2 SQIVND (reference sequence). CDR3 residues: CASSIWPSYEQYF. The DNA for the CDR3 is TGTGCCAGTAGTATTTGGCCTTCCTACGAGCAGTACTTC.

V is TRBV29-1 and J is TRBJ1-3, with TRBD1 identical over 8 bases. CDR3 length: 14 residues. Germline V gene lookup returns CDR1 SQVTM and CDR2 ANQGSEA. Losses at the gene ends were 6 bases for V and 4 bases for J; bases not matched to a gene: 8. The CDR3 DNA reads as TGCAGCGTGGCAGGGGGCGCAGGCGGAAACACCATATATTTT. It encodes CSVAGGAGGNTIYF.

This clonotype was recorded only once. This chain connects TRBV30 to TRBJ1-1; 10 bases agree with TRBD1. Trimming took 4 bases from V and 5 from J; bases not matched to a gene: 4. The CDR3 loop spans 13 amino acids. CDR1 and CDR2 from the germline V gene are GTSNPN and SVGIG (reference sequence). CDR3 DNA: TGTGCCTGGATGGACAGGGGGAGGACTGAAGCTTTCTTT. Protein product: CAWMDRGRTEAFF.

Comments on this clonotype: Sequence at one end of the junction differs from germline and may be a read error. J is TRBJ2-7 and V is TRBV29-1; D assignment may be TRBD1 or TRBD2 (5 bases each). This CDR3 is built from 12 residues. Germline V CDR1 and CDR2: SQVTM, ANQGSEA. As DNA, the CDR3 is TGCAGCGTAGAAGGGGACCCCAACGAGCAGTACTTC. It is translated as CSVEGDPNEQYF.

The rearrangement uses TRBV24-1 and TRBJ1-5; TRBD1 aligns across 7 bases. The CDR3 sequence is 13 residues long. The V gene end was trimmed by 3 bases and the J gene end by 13 bases; junction bases not matched to a gene: 8. Germline CDR1 reads KGHDR; CDR2 reads SFDVKD. The CDR3 region has the DNA TGTGCCACCAGTGATCGCCGGGACAGCACACAGCATTTT. Translated: CATSDRRDSTQHF.

CDR3 sequence: CASSRTSGTQETQYF. CDR3 nucleotides: TGTGCCAGCAGCCGGACTAGCGGGACCCAAGAGACCCAGTACTTC. The chain combines TRBV7-8 with TRBJ2-5; 12 bases align to TRBD2. After removal of 5 bases from V and 1 base from J, the junction contained 2 bases not matched to a gene. Germline V gene lookup returns CDR1 SGHVS and CDR2 FQNEAQ. The length of the CDR3 is 15 residues.

V and J are TRBV28 and TRBJ1-5, with 9 bases matching TRBD1. This CDR3 comprises 14 residues. V lost 4 bases, J lost 3 bases, and 1 base stayed unmatched. Germline CDR1 MDHEN, CDR2 SYDVKM. For the CDR3, the DNA is TGTGCCAGCAGTTGGGACAGGGCCAATCAGCCCCAGCATTTT. This gives the protein CASSWDRANQPQHF.

The chain has TRBV20-1 and TRBJ2-1, with D tentatively TRBD2 (5 bases). The germline gives CDR1 DFQATT, CDR2 SNEGSKA (reference sequence). With 3 bases removed from V and 8 bases from J, the gap between germline ends came to 14 bases. CDR3 length: 13 amino acids. The CDR3 DNA reads TGCAGTGCTAGGCTCGTGTCTAGCTATGAGCAGTTCTTC. As protein: CSARLVSSYEQFF.

The chain is built from TRBV9 and TRBJ1-5, with D possibly TRBD1 on 6 matching bases. The CDR3 consists of 16 residues. Germline CDR1 SGDLS, CDR2 YYNGEE. V lost 0 bases and J lost 4, with 14 bases in between. In DNA, the CDR3 is TGTGCCAGCAGCGTAGATCCTCAGGGGATAAATCAGCCCCAGCATTTT. It encodes CASSVDPQGINQPQHF.

This clonotype has only one observation. V and J are TRBV27 and TRBJ2-3; TRBD2 matches at 7 bases. J was trimmed by 1 base and V by 5 bases; bases with no gene match: 9. CDR1 MNHEY and CDR2 SMNVEV come from the germline V gene (reference sequence). The CDR3 is 16 residues long. The CDR3 DNA reads TGTGCCAGCAGTCCTACTAGCGTACTCGGCACAGATACGCAGTATTTT. Amino acid sequence: CASSPTSVLGTDTQYF.